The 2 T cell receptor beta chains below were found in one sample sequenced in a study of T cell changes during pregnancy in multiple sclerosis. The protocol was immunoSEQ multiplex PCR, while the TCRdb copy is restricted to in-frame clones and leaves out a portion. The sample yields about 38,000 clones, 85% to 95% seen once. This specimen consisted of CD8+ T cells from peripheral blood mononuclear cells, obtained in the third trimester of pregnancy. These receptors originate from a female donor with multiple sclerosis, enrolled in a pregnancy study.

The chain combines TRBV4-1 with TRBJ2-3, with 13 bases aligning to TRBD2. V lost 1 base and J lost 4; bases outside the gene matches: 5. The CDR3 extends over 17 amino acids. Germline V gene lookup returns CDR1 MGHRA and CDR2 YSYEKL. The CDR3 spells CASSQVTSGGWADTQYF. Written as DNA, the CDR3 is TGCGCCAGCAGCCAAGTGACTAGCGGGGGGTGGGCAGATACGCAGTATTTT.

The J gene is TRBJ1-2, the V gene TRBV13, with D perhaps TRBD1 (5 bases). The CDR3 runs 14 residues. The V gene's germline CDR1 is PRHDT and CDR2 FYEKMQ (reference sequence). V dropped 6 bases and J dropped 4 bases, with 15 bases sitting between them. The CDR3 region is CASRSRGGSYGYTF. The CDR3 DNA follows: TGTGCCAGCAGGAGCCGGGGGGGTAGCTATGGCTACACCTTC.